The 21 T cell receptor beta chains in this list originate from one sample, sequenced in a study of control samples from healthy donors and cancer patients. Libraries were prepared by immunoSEQ multiplex PCR; TCRdb keeps only in-frame clonotypes and omits some of them. Among around 130,000 clones listed, 85% to 90% were seen once. Sample: PBMCs. These receptors were obtained from a man aged 45-65 years with head and neck cancer.

The chain's CDR3 is CASSVEGGPGNTIYF. For the CDR3, the DNA is TGTGCCAGCAGCGTAGAGGGGGGTCCGGGAAACACCATATATTTT. The chain couples TRBV9 to TRBJ1-3, with TRBD1 as a possible D gene (6 bases). The CDR3 has 15 residues. CDR1 SGDLS and CDR2 YYNGEE come from the germline V gene. The V and J ends lost 0 bases and 4 bases respectively, with 11 bases between them.

The chain links TRBV3-1 (or the pseudogene TRBV3-2) to TRBJ2-1; possibly TRBD1 for D (5 bases). The CDR3 sequence is 16 residues long. Germline assignment: CDR1 LGHDT and CDR2 YNNKEL (reference sequence). The ends were cut back, 0 bases at V and 4 bases at J, with 13 bases in the middle. As DNA, the CDR3 is TGTGCCAGCAGCCAAGATCATCGCCCAGGGTACAATGAGCAGTTCTTC. It encodes CASSQDHRPGYNEQFF.

The gene calls are TRBV19 and TRBJ2-3; perhaps TRBD2 as D (5 bases). Trimming pared 4 bases from V and 1 base from J, leaving 18 bases between. The germline V gene has CDR1 LNHDA and CDR2 SQIVND (reference sequence). This CDR3 is 17 amino acids long. The CDR3 nucleotides are TGTGCCAGTAGTACCCGAGCGGTCCAGCAGGGCACAGATACGCAGTATTTT. It is translated as CASSTRAVQQGTDTQYF. Full variable domain (outside the CDR3, taken from reference TRBV19 and TRBJ2-3): DGGITQSPKYLFRKEGQNVTLSCEQNLNHDAMYWYRQDPGQGLRLIYYSQIVNDFQKGDIAEGYSVSREKKESFPLTVTSAQKNPTAFYLCASSTRAVQQGTDTQYFGPGTRLTVL.

This clone has only one observation. This chain links TRBV10-2 with TRBJ2-2, with a weak D call TRBD2 (6 bases). V was trimmed by 3 bases and J by 6 bases, leaving 11 bases between them. CDR1 and CDR2 (germline): WSHSY, SAAADI. There are 14 residues in the CDR3. CDR3 amino acids: CASSDQLASGELFF. The CDR3 coding sequence is TGCGCCAGCAGTGACCAACTAGCATCCGGGGAGCTGTTTTTT.

The CDR3 region is CATKDRVGTGELFF. In DNA, the CDR3 is TGTGCCACCAAGGACAGGGTAGGAACCGGGGAGCTGTTTTTT. The rearrangement uses TRBV19 and TRBJ2-2; TRBD1 matches 8 bases. Trimming removed 10 bases from V and 5 bases from J; junction bases left unmatched: 9. This CDR3 comprises 14 residues. In germline, CDR1 is LNHDA, CDR2 SQIVND (reference sequence).

This rearrangement joins TRBV6-5 to TRBJ2-7; D unresolved. Trimming removed 7 bases at V and 0 bases at J, with 16 bases between. Germline V CDR1 and CDR2: MNHEY, SVGAGI. The CDR3 runs to 15 residues. The CDR3 protein is CASTSYGASSYEQYF. The CDR3 region has the DNA TGTGCCAGCACCTCATACGGCGCCTCCTCCTACGAGCAGTACTTC.

The count of this clone is one. The gene calls are TRBV5-1 and TRBJ2-1; D possibly matches TRBD1 or TRBD2 (7 bases each). The germline V gene has CDR1 SGHRS and CDR2 YFSETQ. V lost 3 bases and J 7 bases, leaving 26 bases between the germline ends. The CDR3 spans 18 residues. The CDR3 sequence is CASSSNPGGNRGWNEQFF. The CDR3, as DNA: TGCGCCAGCAGCTCCAACCCGGGGGGCAACAGGGGTTGGAATGAGCAGTTCTTC.

This clone has just one count. The chain carries TRBV7-2 and TRBJ2-7, with 8 nucleotides matching TRBD2. The CDR3 spans 15 residues. Per the germline V gene, CDR1 is SGHTA and CDR2 is FQGNSA. The V segment lost 1 base and the J segment 3 bases; nucleotides outside the gene matches: 5. The CDR3 coding sequence is TGTGCCAGCAGCTTAGGGGGGCGGGGGGACTACGAGCAGTACTTC. Its translation: CASSLGGRGDYEQYF.

The chain couples TRBV5-1 to TRBJ1-2; weak D call: TRBD1 (6 bases). Germline lookup yields CDR1 SGHRS and CDR2 YFSETQ. The CDR3 is made up of 15 amino acids. Trimming removed 2 bases at V and 5 bases at J, with 16 bases between. This CDR3 reads CASSLQGISSYGYTF. For the CDR3, the DNA is TGCGCCAGCAGCTTACAGGGAATTTCATCTTATGGCTACACCTTC.

The rearrangement joins TRBV12-3 or TRBV12-4 to TRBJ2-5; 10 bases line up with TRBD2. After removal of 7 bases from V and 4 bases from J, the junction contained 3 bases not matched to a gene. CDR3 length: 13 amino acids. The CDR3 DNA reads TGTGCCAGCAAAACTAGCGGGGTAGAGACCCAGTACTTC. Translated: CASKTSGVETQYF.

This sequence joins TRBV28 and TRBJ2-7; possibly TRBD2 for D (6 bases). This CDR3 comprises 11 residues. The V gene's germline CDR1 is MDHEN and CDR2 SYDVKM. Trimming stripped 8 bases from V and 9 bases from J, with 14 bases between. The CDR3 loop reads CASSGGMGQYF. The DNA of the CDR3 is TGTGCCAGCTCAGGAGGGATGGGGCAGTACTTC.

The V and J genes are TRBV10-3 and TRBJ1-1; D may be TRBD1 (6 bases). This CDR3 is built from 16 residues. Trimming cost V 4 bases and J 4 bases, with 19 bases left between them. Germline V CDR1 and CDR2: ENHRY, SYGVKD. CDR3 residues: CAISVGPQGRSTEAFF. The CDR3 region has the DNA TGTGCCATCAGTGTGGGCCCCCAGGGGCGGAGCACTGAAGCTTTCTTT.

The chain is built from TRBV27 and TRBJ1-1; TRBD1 aligns across 7 bases. The CDR3 is made up of 17 amino acids. Germline CDR1 is MNHEY and CDR2 is SMNVEV (reference sequence). V shed 3 bases and J 0 bases; nucleotides not matched to a gene: 10. The CDR3: CASSFSTGMNLNTEAFF. The CDR3, as DNA: TGTGCCAGCAGTTTTTCGACAGGGATGAATTTGAACACTGAAGCTTTCTTT.

This chain joins TRBV7-9 and TRBJ2-7, with D uncertain. Trimming shortened V by 3 bases and J by 2 bases, and 11 bases separated the two germline ends. The CDR3 length is 14 residues. Germline assignment: CDR1 SEHNR and CDR2 FQNEAQ (reference sequence). The CDR3 here is CASSFGSLTYEQYF. The CDR3 region has the DNA TGTGCCAGCAGCTTTGGCAGTCTGACCTACGAGCAGTACTTC.

This clone was counted only a few times. The chain joins TRBV4-2 to TRBJ1-5; possible D gene TRBD1, 5 bases. Trimming removed 0 bases from V and 5 bases from J, with 14 bases in between. Germline V gene lookup returns CDR1 LGHNA and CDR2 YNFKEQ. The CDR3 has 16 amino acids. CDR3 nucleotide sequence: TGTGCCAGCAGCCAAGATGGGGCCAGACCACATCAGCCCCAGCATTTT. Translating gives CASSQDGARPHQPQHF.

The V call is TRBV7-8, the J call TRBJ2-2; D may be TRBD1 or TRBD2 (5 bases each). CDR1 is SGHVS, CDR2 FQNEAQ, per germline. The V and J ends lost 3 bases and 7 bases respectively, with 12 bases between them. The CDR3 runs to 14 residues. CDR3 loop: CASSLTGTGGELFF. CDR3 DNA: TGTGCCAGCAGCTTGACTGGGACGGGCGGGGAGCTGTTTTTT.

Here the CDR3 DNA reads TGTGCCAGCCATTTATGGTCTGGAAACACCATATATTTT. It translates to CASHLWSGNTIYF. The V call is TRBV6-5, the J call TRBJ1-3, with D hard to call. The V gene's germline CDR1 is MNHEY and CDR2 SVGAGI. V lost 8 bases and J lost 1, with 9 bases in between. There are 13 residues in the CDR3.

The chain links TRBV2 to TRBJ2-3; D is ambiguous. CDR1 and CDR2 (germline): SNHLY, FYNNEI. This CDR3 region has 13 residues. Deletions cut 4 bases from V and 0 bases from J, with 5 bases between. This CDR3 reads CASSVYSTDTQYF. The CDR3 DNA reads as TGTGCCAGCAGTGTTTACAGCACAGATACGCAGTATTTT.

This chain joins TRBV5-1 and TRBJ2-5, with 7 bases matching TRBD1. Trimming removed 3 bases from V and 4 bases from J; junction bases left unmatched: 6. The CDR3 sequence is 14 residues long. Germline V gives CDR1 SGHRS, CDR2 YFSETQ. The CDR3 region is CASSSETGRETQYF. CDR3 DNA sequence: TGCGCCAGCAGCTCCGAGACAGGGAGAGAGACCCAGTACTTC. Complete variable domain (other parts from reference TRBV5-1 and TRBJ2-5): KAGVTQTPRYLIKTRGQQVTLSCSPISGHRSVSWYQQTPGQGLQFLFEYFSETQRNKGNFPGRFSGRQFSNSRSEMNVSTLELGDSALYLCASSSETGRETQYFGPGTRLLVL.

The rearrangement uses TRBV6-1 and TRBJ2-3; D ambiguous. The CDR3 totals 15 residues. Germline CDR1 is MNHNS and CDR2 is SASEGT. V shed 2 bases and J shed 0 bases, with 9 bases lying between them. CDR3 sequence: CASSERSPSTDTQYF. In nucleotides, the CDR3 is TGTGCCAGCAGTGAAAGGTCCCCTAGCACAGATACGCAGTATTTT.

The chain employs TRBV3-1 (or the pseudogene TRBV3-2) and TRBJ2-1; the match to TRBD2 covers 10 bases. Per germline, CDR1 LGHDT and CDR2 YNNKEL (reference sequence). CDR3 size: 15 residues. V shed 2 bases and J 7 bases; nucleotides not matched to a gene: 5. This CDR3 reads CASSQHSGGVNEQFF. DNA of the CDR3: TGTGCCAGCAGCCAACACAGCGGGGGGGTTAATGAGCAGTTCTTC.